The 14 T cell receptor beta chains presented below share a single source sample, sequenced in a study of shared clonotypes between healthy human individuals. Profiled with immunoSEQ multiplex PCR; TCRdb holds only in-frame clones, not every one. The sample gives under 850,000 clones, 72% of which show up once; approximately 1.7% is in the top ten. Sequenced input: memory CD4+ T cells sorted from blood. Regarding subset: CD45RA-negative fraction. All receptors derive from a woman aged 25 to 39 in good health.

The chain combines TRBV14 with TRBJ1-3; D is undetermined. The CDR3 totals 15 residues. CDR1 and CDR2 from the germline V gene are SGHDN and FVKESK. Trimming shortened V by 0 bases and J by 0 bases, and 6 bases separated the two germline ends. The CDR3 reads CASSQDSDSGNTIYF. CDR3 sequence (DNA): TGTGCCAGCAGCCAAGACAGCGACTCTGGAAACACCATATATTTT.

The sample holds one count of this clone. V is TRBV7-2 and J is TRBJ2-7; D perhaps matches TRBD2 (5 bases). Looked up from germline, CDR1 is SGHTA and CDR2 is FQGNSA. There are 15 residues in the CDR3. Trimming removed 3 bases from V and 1 base from J, with 13 bases in between. CDR3 sequence (DNA): TGTGCCAGCAGCTTGTCGGCTAGCCTTTCCTACGAGCAGTACTTC. Amino acid sequence: CASSLSASLSYEQYF.

The chain is built from TRBV27 and TRBJ1-1; D gene uncertain. Germline V gene data show CDR1 as MNHEY and CDR2 as SMNVEV (reference sequence). The CDR3 has 13 residues. Trimming stripped 7 bases from V and 1 base from J, with 10 bases between. The chain's CDR3 is CASNKEGNTEAFF. As DNA, the CDR3 is TGTGCCAGCAATAAGGAGGGGAACACTGAAGCTTTCTTT.

The chain employs TRBV9 and TRBJ2-7; TRBD1 matches 9 bases. Germline-derived CDR1 and CDR2 are SGDLS and YYNGEE. V shed 0 bases and J 2 bases; nucleotides not matched to a gene: 6. The CDR3 sequence is 16 residues long. CDR3 residues: CASSVGGTGSTYEQYF. The CDR3 DNA sequence: TGTGCCAGCAGCGTAGGAGGGACAGGGTCGACCTACGAGCAGTACTTC.

This rearrangement joins TRBV11-2 to TRBJ2-5; TRBD1 aligns across 9 bases. V lost 5 bases and J lost 2; bases outside the gene matches: 6. Germline V gene data show CDR1 as SGHAT and CDR2 as FQNNGV. This CDR3 has 15 amino acids. CDR3 in amino acids: CASSRGTGWQETQYF. CDR3 in DNA: TGTGCCAGCAGCCGGGGGACAGGGTGGCAAGAGACCCAGTACTTC.

Of note for this clone: At the DNA level, this CDR3 is encoded by other sequences in the same sample as well. The chain joins TRBV10-3 to TRBJ2-7; D tentatively reads TRBD1 or TRBD2 (5 bases each). The V end was cut by 4 bases, the J end by 1 base, with 11 bases between. The germline V gene encodes CDR1 ENHRY and CDR2 SYGVKD. The CDR3 contains 14 residues. The CDR3 DNA reads as TGTGCCATCAGTGGAGGGGCAGGTTCCTACGAGCAGTACTTC. Translation: CAISGGAGSYEQYF.

The chain couples TRBV7-9 to TRBJ1-1; 8 nucleotides line up with TRBD1. CDR3 length: 14 amino acids. Germline V gene lookup returns CDR1 SEHNR and CDR2 FQNEAQ (reference sequence). The V and J ends lost 3 bases and 2 bases, in that order; junction bases with no gene match: 2. CDR3 region: CASSFQGANTEAFF. The CDR3 DNA sequence: TGTGCCAGCAGCTTTCAGGGGGCAAACACTGAAGCTTTCTTT.

This clone showed up just a few times. The chain combines TRBV6-1 with TRBJ2-7; perhaps TRBD1 as D (6 bases). Trimming took off 0 bases at V and 2 bases at J, with 17 bases between the two ends. The CDR3 is made up of 17 amino acids. Germline V gives CDR1 MNHNS, CDR2 SASEGT. In nucleotides, the CDR3 is TGTGCCAGCAGTGAAGCGCTCGGGTGGCAGGGGCCCTACGAGCAGTACTTC. This encodes CASSEALGWQGPYEQYF.

The rearrangement joins TRBV4-2 to TRBJ1-1; D is unclear. The CDR3 is 14 amino acids. V was cut by 0 bases and J by 7 bases, with 12 bases left in between. Germline CDR1 and CDR2: LGHNA and YNFKEQ. CDR3 DNA sequence: TGTGCCAGCAGCCAAGATGGCGTTCTTGATGAAGCTTTCTTT. The encoded protein is CASSQDGVLDEAFF.

The rearrangement joins TRBV18 to TRBJ2-4; D gene uncertain. This CDR3 is 11 amino acids long. V dropped 2 bases and J dropped 8 bases, with 4 bases sitting between them. CDR1 is KGHSH, CDR2 LQKENI, per germline. CDR3 nucleotides: TGTGCCAGCTCACCAGACGACATTCAGTACTTC. It encodes CASSPDDIQYF.

The chain employs TRBV27 and TRBJ1-5; D remains ambiguous. The germline CDR1 and CDR2 sequences are MNHEY and SMNVEV (reference sequence). The CDR3 extends over 13 amino acids. The V end lost 3 bases, the J end lost 6 bases, and 9 bases lay between the germline ends. CDR3 amino acids: CASSFMVGQPQHF. In nucleotides, the CDR3 is TGTGCCAGCAGTTTCATGGTAGGTCAGCCCCAGCATTTT.

This clone was picked up a small number of times. V gene TRBV7-2 combines with J gene TRBJ2-3, with 9 positions matching TRBD2. This CDR3 is built from 16 residues. With V trimmed by 3 bases and J by 6 bases, 10 bases remained unmatched. Germline V lookup: CDR1 SGHTA, CDR2 FQGNSA. In nucleotides, the CDR3 is TGTGCCAGCAGCTTTTCCTGGGCGGGAGGGACGGATACGCAGTATTTT. Amino acid sequence: CASSFSWAGGTDTQYF.

The V and J genes are TRBV6-1 and TRBJ2-7; the D is unclear. The CDR3 contains 13 residues. With 6 bases removed from V and 2 bases from J, the gap between germline ends came to 11 bases. Germline CDR1 and CDR2: MNHNS and SASEGT. The DNA of the CDR3 is TGTGCCAGCAGGAAGGCGCTGGCCTACGAGCAGTACTTC. Its translation: CASRKALAYEQYF.

This rearrangement joins TRBV11-3 to TRBJ2-5; TRBD2 aligns across 8 bases. The CDR3 runs to 14 residues. The germline CDR1 and CDR2 sequences are SGHNT and YENEEA. With V trimmed by 3 bases and J by 2 bases, 2 bases remained unmatched. CDR3 DNA: TGTGCCAGCAGCTTGGCGGGAGGTCAAGAGACCCAGTACTTC. Amino acid sequence: CASSLAGGQETQYF.